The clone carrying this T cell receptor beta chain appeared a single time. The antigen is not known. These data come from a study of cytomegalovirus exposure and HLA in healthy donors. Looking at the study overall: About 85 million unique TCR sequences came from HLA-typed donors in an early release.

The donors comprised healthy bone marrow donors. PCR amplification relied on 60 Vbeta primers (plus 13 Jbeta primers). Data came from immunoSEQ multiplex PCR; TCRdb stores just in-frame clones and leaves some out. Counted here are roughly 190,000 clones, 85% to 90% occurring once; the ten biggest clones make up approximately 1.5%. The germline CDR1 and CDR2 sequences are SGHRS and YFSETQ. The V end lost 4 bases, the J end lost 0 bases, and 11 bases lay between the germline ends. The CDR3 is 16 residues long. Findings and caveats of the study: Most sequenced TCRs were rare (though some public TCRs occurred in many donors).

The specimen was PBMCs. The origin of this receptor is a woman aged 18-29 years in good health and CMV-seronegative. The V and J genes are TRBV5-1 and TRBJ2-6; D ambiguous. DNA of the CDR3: TGCGCCAGCAGCCCACCTGCTAGCTCTGGGGCCAACGTCCTGACTTTC. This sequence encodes CASSPPASSGANVLTF.